These 18 T cell receptor beta chains share one sample of origin, sequenced in a study of blood T cell repertoires in COVID-19. Assay used: immunoSEQ multiplex PCR; TCRdb lists only in-frame clones, some missing. This sample carries under 450,000 clones, about four fifths of them seen once, and the ten largest clones take more than 0.95%. The sample taken for sequencing was peripheral blood. The receptors originated from a human donor with acute or convalescent COVID-19. The donor label of this sample is uncertain.

V gene TRBV27 combines with J gene TRBJ1-1, with D possibly TRBD1 on 5 matching bases. Germline CDR1 is MNHEY and CDR2 is SMNVEV (reference sequence). The CDR3 runs to 14 residues. V shed 2 bases and J shed 5 bases, with 12 bases lying between them. The CDR3 loop reads CASSLMGGSTEAFF. Here the CDR3 DNA reads TGTGCCAGCAGTTTAATGGGGGGAAGTACTGAAGCTTTCTTT.

This chain links TRBV2 with TRBJ1-6, with TRBD1 identical over 8 bases. Germline V gives CDR1 SNHLY, CDR2 FYNNEI. The CDR3 is made up of 15 amino acids. The V segment lost 6 bases and the J segment 9 bases; nucleotides outside the gene matches: 10. CDR3 residues: CASRSNRGGGSPLHF. CDR3 DNA: TGTGCCAGCAGGTCCAACAGGGGGGGAGGTTCACCCCTCCACTTT.

A note on this clone: The same CDR3 is also encoded by other DNA sequences in this sample. This chain connects TRBV3-1 (or the pseudogene TRBV3-2) to TRBJ2-7, with a tentative D call TRBD1 (5 bases). Germline values: CDR1 LGHDT, CDR2 YNNKEL (reference sequence). V lost 4 bases and J lost 4, with 11 bases in between. The CDR3 spans 13 residues. The CDR3 spells CASSPRRGYEQYF. Here the CDR3 DNA reads TGTGCCAGCAGCCCCCGTAGGGGTTACGAGCAGTACTTC.

This clone was counted a few times. V and J are TRBV3-1 (or the pseudogene TRBV3-2) and TRBJ1-6, with D unclear. CDR1 and CDR2 from the germline V gene are LGHDT and YNNKEL (reference sequence). This CDR3 has 15 residues. Trimming cost V 0 bases and J 5 bases, with 8 bases left between them. Here the CDR3 reads CASSQDRRDNSPLHF. The CDR3 DNA follows: TGTGCCAGCAGCCAAGACCGACGGGATAATTCACCCCTCCACTTT.

The rearrangement joins TRBV2 to TRBJ1-5, with 7 bases matching TRBD1. The CDR3 runs 14 residues. Germline values: CDR1 SNHLY, CDR2 FYNNEI. The trim removed 5 bases at V and 4 bases at J, leaving 5 bases unmatched. In nucleotides, the CDR3 is TGTGCCAGCAGTCTAACAGGGGCAAATCAGCCCCAGCATTTT. Translation: CASSLTGANQPQHF. Full variable domain (outside the CDR3, taken from reference TRBV2 and TRBJ1-5): EPEVTQTPSHQVTQMGQEVILRCVPISNHLYFYWYRQILGQKVEFLVSFYNNEISEKSEIFDDQFSVERPDGSNFTLKIRSTKLEDSAMYFCASSLTGANQPQHFGDGTRLSIL.

The V gene is TRBV7-9, the J gene TRBJ1-2, with D maybe TRBD1 (5 bases). Trimming stripped 4 bases from V and 4 bases from J, with 13 bases between. Germline V gene sequence: CDR1 SEHNR, CDR2 FQNEAQ (reference sequence). The CDR3 covers 14 residues. CDR3 coding DNA: TGTGCCAGCAGCTCAGACCAGGGAGGCTATGGCTACACCTTC. Translation: CASSSDQGGYGYTF.

CDR3 coding DNA: TGTGCCAGCAGCTTCGGACAGGCCGACGAGCAGTACTTC. This encodes CASSFGQADEQYF. The chain employs TRBV7-8 and TRBJ2-7; 7 bases agree with TRBD1. The germline V gene encodes CDR1 SGHVS and CDR2 FQNEAQ. The trim removed 3 bases at V and 5 bases at J, leaving 4 bases unmatched. The CDR3 is 13 residues long.

The chain joins TRBV4-2 to TRBJ2-1, with D possibly called TRBD1 or TRBD2 (6 bases each). This CDR3 comprises 14 residues. V was pared by 7 bases and J by 0 bases, with 10 bases between. Germline V gene lookup returns CDR1 LGHNA and CDR2 YNFKEQ. DNA of the CDR3: TGTGCCAGCACGGGGGCCAGCTCCTACAATGAGCAGTTCTTC. This encodes CASTGASSYNEQFF.

The chain uses TRBV4-1 and TRBJ2-7; 10 bases are a match to TRBD1. Trimming at V came to 1 base and at J to 3 bases, leaving 6 bases not matched to a gene. CDR3 size: 16 residues. From germline, CDR1 is MGHRA and CDR2 YSYEKL. The CDR3: CASSQAEGTGVYEQYF. For the CDR3, the DNA is TGCGCCAGCAGCCAAGCTGAAGGGACAGGGGTCTACGAGCAGTACTTC.

The V gene is TRBV9, the J gene TRBJ1-1; 8 bases are a match to TRBD1. Unmatched junction bases numbered 2, after V lost 2 bases and J lost 2 bases. The CDR3 has 14 amino acids. Per the germline V gene, CDR1 is SGDLS and CDR2 is YYNGEE. The CDR3 spells CASSVGQGNTEAFF. CDR3 DNA sequence: TGTGCCAGCAGCGTTGGACAGGGCAACACTGAAGCTTTCTTT.

The chain couples TRBV7-9 to TRBJ1-6, with unresolved D. Between the trimmed V and J ends, which lost 2 bases and 6 bases, there was a span of 11 bases. This CDR3 has 15 amino acids. The V gene's germline CDR1 is SEHNR and CDR2 FQNEAQ (reference sequence). CDR3 residues: CASSLLSGSNSPLHF. The CDR3 region has the DNA TGTGCCAGCAGCTTACTTTCGGGTAGTAATTCACCCCTCCACTTT.

The J gene is TRBJ2-1, the V gene TRBV5-6; a weak D match, TRBD1 (6 bases). This CDR3 spans 16 amino acids. Germline CDR1 SGHDT, CDR2 YYEEEE. V dropped 7 bases and J dropped 4 bases, with 21 bases sitting between them. The CDR3 DNA sequence: TGTGCCAGCGGGGGCCCCGGGTTAGGGGTGTACAATGAGCAGTTCTTC. Protein sequence: CASGGPGLGVYNEQFF.

The chain employs TRBV19 and TRBJ2-5; 8 positions agree with TRBD2. With V trimmed by 3 bases and J by 3 bases, 6 bases remained unmatched. CDR3 size: 15 residues. The germline gives CDR1 LNHDA, CDR2 SQIVND (reference sequence). CDR3 DNA: TGTGCCAGTAGTATCGGGGGGGTCTTAAAAGAGACCCAGTACTTC. Its translation: CASSIGGVLKETQYF.

This clone was observed a handful of times. The chain couples TRBV6-5 to TRBJ2-2; TRBD2 agrees at 11 bases. Germline V gives CDR1 MNHEY, CDR2 SVGAGI. This CDR3 has 15 amino acids. V shed 7 bases, J shed 4 bases, and the junction held 5 bases outside the gene matches. CDR3 nucleotides: TGTGCCAGCATAGCGGGAGGGGCACGCACCGGGGAGCTGTTTTTT. It encodes CASIAGGARTGELFF.

This clone was counted only a few times. The chain links TRBV5-8 to TRBJ2-1; 8 bases agree with TRBD1. The trim removed 5 bases at V and 6 bases at J, leaving 10 bases unmatched. This CDR3 region has 15 residues. Looked up from germline, CDR1 is SGHTS and CDR2 is YDEGEE. The chain's CDR3 is CASRLGQGISNEQFF. The CDR3 DNA follows: TGTGCCAGCAGACTCGGACAGGGAATTTCCAATGAGCAGTTCTTC.

The chain carries TRBV18 and TRBJ2-7, with a weak D call TRBD2 (6 bases). Per germline, CDR1 KGHSH and CDR2 LQKENI. The ends were cut back, 5 bases at V and 1 base at J, with 12 bases in the middle. This CDR3 contains 14 residues. CDR3 in DNA: TGTGCCAGCTCATTGACTAGTTTATCCTACGAGCAGTACTTC. Translating it yields CASSLTSLSYEQYF. Supplemented by reference TRBV18 and TRBJ2-7, the full variable domain reads NAGVMQNPRHLVRRRGQEARLRCSPMKGHSHVYWYRQLPEEGLKFMVYLQKENIIDESGMPKERFSAEFPKEGPSILRIQQVVRGDSAAYFCASSLTSLSYEQYFGPGTRLTVT.

The V and J genes are TRBV12-5 and TRBJ1-5; D is unclear. Per germline, CDR1 LGHNT and CDR2 FRNRAP. This CDR3 contains 16 residues. V was cut by 2 bases and J by 2 bases, with 13 bases left in between. The chain's CDR3 is CASGLFGSAGNQPQHF. The CDR3 DNA sequence: TGTGCTAGTGGTTTGTTTGGGTCCGCGGGCAATCAGCCCCAGCATTTT.

The chain uses TRBV6-5 and TRBJ2-7, with D perhaps matching TRBD1 (5 bases). The ends were cut back, 9 bases at V and 3 bases at J, with 12 bases in the middle. CDR3 length: 12 residues. The germline V gene has CDR1 MNHEY and CDR2 SVGAGI. The CDR3 loop reads CASAGSYYEQYF. The CDR3 region has the DNA TGTGCCAGTGCAGGGTCGTACTACGAGCAGTACTTC.